The clone carrying this T cell receptor (beta chain) is deemed medium-sized. What it binds is unknown. The entry originates in a study of metastatic and nonmetastatic thyroid tumors. TCRdb reanalyzed the PCR reads via MiXCR. The table shows thousands of clones, with approximately 22% occurring only once. Germline V gives CDR1 LNHDA, CDR2 SQIVND (reference sequence). This CDR3 has 15 amino acids. Trimming cost V 2 bases and J 0 bases, with 8 bases left between them. No patient had received any treatment before thyroid surgery. Study-wide results and caveats: Relative to benign nodules, malignant thyroid tumors were reportedly characterized by significantly elevated TCR beta diversity in blood and tumor.

This rearrangement joins TRBV19 to TRBJ1-5; D unresolved. The clonotype comes from a male donor with papillary thyroid cancer or a benign thyroid nodule (not recorded which). Some clones in this sample may be carry-over from other donors' samples. The sequenced sample consisted of tumor tissue. CDR3 sequence: CASSITSHSNQPQHF. In DNA, the CDR3 is TGTGCCAGTAGTATAACCTCACATAGCAATCAGCCCCAGCATTTT.